Presented here are 20 T cell receptor beta chains from one specimen sequenced in a study of blood T cell repertoires in COVID-19. TCRdb keeps only in-frame clones here, not all; method: immunoSEQ multiplex PCR. Of about 150,000 clones in the sample, around 78% were seen once. Sequencing used peripheral blood. The receptor set was obtained from an older man with acute or convalescent COVID-19.

This clone has only a few counts. V gene TRBV4-2 combines with J gene TRBJ1-2, with a weak D call TRBD1 (6 bases). This CDR3 has 14 amino acids. Germline V CDR1 and CDR2: LGHNA, YNFKEQ. V was clipped by 0 bases and J by 2 bases, with 7 bases between them. CDR3 sequence: CASSQEDSNYGYTF. CDR3 nucleotides: TGTGCCAGCAGCCAAGAGGACAGCAACTATGGCTACACCTTC.

The gene calls are TRBV6-5 and TRBJ1-1; tentative D call: TRBD1 (6 bases). Trimming shortened V by 9 bases and J by 2 bases, and 10 bases separated the two germline ends. The germline gives CDR1 MNHEY, CDR2 SVGAGI. This CDR3 region has 12 residues. The CDR3: CASDRLNTEAFF. In DNA form, the CDR3 reads TGTGCCAGTGACAGGCTAAACACTGAAGCTTTCTTT.

The chain has TRBV30 and TRBJ2-2, with TRBD1 matching 9 bases. The CDR3 has 14 residues. Germline-derived CDR1 and CDR2 are GTSNPN and SVGIG (reference sequence). The J segment lost 5 bases and the V segment lost 4 bases, leaving 5 bases of the junction unmatched. The CDR3 region has the DNA TGTGCCTGGAAGCAAGGACAGGGGACCGGGGAGCTGTTTTTT. It translates to CAWKQGQGTGELFF.

The genes are TRBV5-1 and TRBJ2-1, with 14 bases matching TRBD2. Germline loops: CDR1 SGHRS, CDR2 YFSETQ. After removal of 4 bases from V and 8 bases from J, the junction contained 5 bases not matched to a gene. The CDR3 contains 15 residues. CDR3 region: CASSLGLAGADEQFF. The CDR3 DNA follows: TGCGCCAGCAGCCTGGGACTAGCGGGGGCGGATGAGCAGTTCTTC.

The chain uses TRBV9 and TRBJ2-3, with 10 bases aligning to TRBD2. Germline V gene lookup returns CDR1 SGDLS and CDR2 YYNGEE. Trimming at V came to 4 bases and at J to 2 bases, leaving 4 bases not matched to a gene. The CDR3 contains 15 residues. The DNA for the CDR3 is TGTGCCAGCAGCCTTAGCGGGGGGTCCACAGATACGCAGTATTTT. Its protein is CASSLSGGSTDTQYF.

The chain recombines TRBV19 with TRBJ1-6; possible D gene TRBD1, 6 bases. The CDR3 has 16 amino acids. Trimming took 9 bases from V and 3 from J, leaving 18 bases between them. Germline V lookup: CDR1 LNHDA, CDR2 SQIVND (reference sequence). CDR3 in amino acids: CASHQGGADYNSPLHF. The CDR3 DNA follows: TGTGCCAGCCACCAAGGGGGGGCGGACTATAATTCACCCCTCCACTTT.

This sequence joins TRBV9 and TRBJ2-5; TRBD2 matches 10 bases. The CDR3 has 15 residues. Trimming cost V 2 bases and J 4 bases; bases outside gene matches: 5. Germline loops: CDR1 SGDLS, CDR2 YYNGEE. Written as DNA, the CDR3 is TGTGCCAGCAGCGTGGAGCGGGGGGGCCGAGAGACCCAGTACTTC. Translation gives CASSVERGGRETQYF. Full variable domain (remainder filled in from reference TRBV9 and TRBJ2-5): DSGVTQTPKHLITATGQRVTLRCSPRSGDLSVYWYQQSLDQGLQFLIQYYNGEERAKGNILERFSAQQFPDLHSELNLSSLELGDSALYFCASSVERGGRETQYFGPGTRLLVL.

V gene TRBV29-1 combines with J gene TRBJ1-4; no clear D gene. Germline assignment: CDR1 SQVTM and CDR2 ANQGSEA. The V and J ends lost 4 bases and 8 bases respectively, with 11 bases between them. The CDR3 is 12 amino acids. Here the CDR3 DNA reads TGCAGCGTTGCGTCGGTTCGGGAAAAACTGTTTTTT. Its protein product is CSVASVREKLFF.

The chain uses TRBV2 and TRBJ2-7; no clear D. Looked up from germline, CDR1 is SNHLY and CDR2 is FYNNEI. The CDR3 contains 14 residues. Trimming removed 8 bases from V and 0 bases from J, with 14 bases in between. CDR3 in amino acids: CASPLGVGSYEQYF. The CDR3 bases are TGTGCCAGCCCCCTGGGCGTAGGCTCCTACGAGCAGTACTTC.

This clone appeared a few times. The chain combines TRBV6-2 or TRBV6-3 with TRBJ2-7; 10 positions agree with TRBD1. The CDR3 totals 17 residues. The V segment lost 3 bases and the J segment 5 bases; nucleotides outside the gene matches: 13. The germline gives CDR1 MNHEY, CDR2 SVGEGT. This CDR3 reads CASSYYTTGTGENEQYF. The DNA for the CDR3 is TGTGCCAGCAGTTATTATACCACCGGGACAGGGGAGAACGAGCAGTACTTC.

This rearrangement joins TRBV29-1 to TRBJ1-1, with D perhaps TRBD1 (6 bases). The V gene lost 4 bases and the J gene lost 4 bases, with 10 bases spanning the gap. There are 12 residues in the CDR3. The V gene's germline CDR1 is SQVTM and CDR2 ANQGSEA. CDR3 amino acids: CSVAGQTTEAFF. The CDR3 region has the DNA TGCAGCGTTGCCGGACAGACCACTGAAGCTTTCTTT.

This clone was seen only a few times. The V gene is TRBV27, the J gene TRBJ2-7; TRBD1 might be the D (5 bases). The CDR3 loop spans 17 amino acids. Germline loops: CDR1 MNHEY, CDR2 SMNVEV (reference sequence). V lost 5 bases, J lost 2 bases, and 22 bases lay in between. Here the CDR3 DNA reads TGTGCCAGCAGTCCCCCAGGGCTAGGCGCGGTTACCTACGAGCAGTACTTC. It codes for CASSPPGLGAVTYEQYF.

This clone was observed a few times. The V and J genes are TRBV19 and TRBJ2-7, with D possibly TRBD1 on 5 matching bases. Germline V gene data show CDR1 as LNHDA and CDR2 as SQIVND (reference sequence). V lost 5 bases, J lost 4 bases, and 12 bases lay in between. The CDR3 sequence is 13 residues long. The DNA of the CDR3 is TGTGCCAGTAGTTTGGGCAGGGCTTACGAGCAGTACTTC. Protein: CASSLGRAYEQYF.

This sequence joins TRBV18 and TRBJ1-1; a possible D gene is TRBD1 (5 bases). The CDR3 is made up of 15 amino acids. V was trimmed by 4 bases and J by 0 bases, leaving 12 bases between them. Germline V gene sequence: CDR1 KGHSH, CDR2 LQKENI. As DNA, the CDR3 is TGTGCCAGCTCACTACAGGAGACCATGAACACTGAAGCTTTCTTT. Amino acids: CASSLQETMNTEAFF.

This clone was detected once. The rearrangement uses TRBV10-2 and TRBJ1-2, with unresolved D. V lost 9 bases, J lost 3 bases, and 17 bases lay in between. The CDR3 runs to 14 residues. The germline CDR1 and CDR2 sequences are WSHSY and SAAADI. This CDR3 reads CASSEGGMDYGYTF. CDR3 DNA: TGCGCCAGTTCAGAGGGAGGGATGGACTATGGCTACACCTTC.

As regards this clone: Other DNA sequences from this sample encode an identical CDR3 as well. The J gene is TRBJ2-5, the V gene TRBV5-1, with TRBD2 matching 9 bases. Trimming took 0 bases from V and 5 from J; bases not matched to a gene: 5. This CDR3 comprises 15 residues. Germline V lookup: CDR1 SGHRS, CDR2 YFSETQ. The CDR3 DNA reads TGCGCCAGCAGCTTGGGGCTAGCGGGGACGGAGACCCAGTACTTC. It translates to CASSLGLAGTETQYF.

The rearrangement uses TRBV11-3 and TRBJ1-5; D remains unclear. The CDR3 sequence is 14 residues long. Trimming took off 5 bases at V and 6 bases at J, with 14 bases between the two ends. Germline loops: CDR1 SGHNT, CDR2 YENEEA. The chain's CDR3 is CASSLGPTAQPQHF. The CDR3 DNA sequence: TGTGCCAGCAGCCTGGGCCCAACGGCTCAGCCCCAGCATTTT. The complete variable domain, with remaining parts taken from reference TRBV11-3 and TRBJ1-5, reads EAGVVQSPRYKIIEKKQPVAFWCNPISGHNTLYWYLQNLGQGPELLIRYENEEAVDDSQLPKDRFSAERLKGVDSTLKIQPAELGDSAVYLCASSLGPTAQPQHFGDGTRLSIL.

The chain links TRBV12-3 or TRBV12-4 to TRBJ2-7; D unclear. The CDR3 runs 13 residues. The V end lost 5 bases, the J end lost 0 bases, and 8 bases lay between the germline ends. CDR3 in DNA: TGTGCCAGCAGTCACGGTTTCTCCTACGAGCAGTACTTC. Protein: CASSHGFSYEQYF.

V and J are TRBV10-1 and TRBJ2-6; TRBD1 agrees at 12 bases. The V and J ends lost 4 bases and 4 bases, in that order; junction bases with no gene match: 2. The CDR3 spans 16 residues. Germline assignment: CDR1 WNHNN and CDR2 SYGVQD (reference sequence). CDR3 sequence reads: CASSGGQGAGANVLTF. CDR3 sequence (DNA): TGCGCCAGCAGTGGGGGACAGGGGGCCGGGGCCAACGTCCTGACTTTC.

The rearrangement uses TRBV7-2 and TRBJ2-3, with TRBD1 as a possible D gene (6 bases). V gave up 1 base and J gave up 5 bases, with 13 bases separating them. This CDR3 spans 15 amino acids. Germline values: CDR1 SGHTA, CDR2 FQGNSA. In DNA, the CDR3 is TGTGCCAGCAGCTTAGGGGGGCTAGTCGGAGATACGCAGTATTTT. Its translation is CASSLGGLVGDTQYF. The full variable domain, with the rest looked up from reference TRBV7-2 and TRBJ2-3, is GAGVSQSPSNKVTEKGKDVELRCDPISGHTALYWYRQSLGQGLEFLIYFQGNSAPDKSGLPSDRFSAERTGGSVSTLTIQRTQQEDSAVYLCASSLGGLVGDTQYFGPGTRLTVL.